A single sample gave rise to the 9 T cell receptor beta chains below, sequenced in a study of cytomegalovirus exposure and HLA in healthy donors. In the PCR, 60 Vbeta and 13 Jbeta primers were used. Profiling relied on immunoSEQ multiplex PCR, and the TCRdb table lists in-frame clones only, not all of them. The top ten hold 4% to 5.5% of the sample, which has over 150,000 clones, 68% seen once. Sequencing was performed on PBMCs. Receptors were obtained from a woman aged 18-29 years in good health and CMV-seropositive.

The chain carries TRBV7-6 and TRBJ2-3, with TRBD2 matching 8 bases. The trim removed 5 bases at V and 8 bases at J, leaving 9 bases unmatched. The germline CDR1 and CDR2 sequences are SGHVS and FNYEAQ. The CDR3 totals 14 residues. The CDR3 spells CASSEPGGAGTQYF. The CDR3 coding sequence is TGTGCCAGCAGCGAACCCGGGGGGGCGGGTACGCAGTATTTT.

This CDR3 is CASSLVPLNYGYTF. The CDR3 DNA sequence: TGTGCCAGCAGTTTAGTTCCCCTGAACTATGGCTACACCTTC. This chain joins TRBV28 and TRBJ1-2; no clear D gene. Germline V gene sequence: CDR1 MDHEN, CDR2 SYDVKM. The CDR3 is 14 amino acids. The V end lost 2 bases, the J end lost 2 bases, and 9 bases lay between the germline ends.

The V and J genes are TRBV5-6 and TRBJ1-2, with D unclear. V lost 4 bases, J lost 8 bases, and 18 bases lay in between. CDR1 SGHDT and CDR2 YYEEEE come from the germline V gene. The CDR3 consists of 14 residues. The CDR3 protein is CASSDLGRGKGYTF. The CDR3 DNA is TGTGCCAGCAGCGACTTGGGTCGGGGAAAGGGCTACACCTTC.

J is TRBJ1-1 and V is TRBV7-9; 7 nucleotides match TRBD1. V dropped 4 bases and J dropped 4; count of bases not matched to a gene: 9. This CDR3 is 15 amino acids long. The germline gives CDR1 SEHNR, CDR2 FQNEAQ (reference sequence). CDR3 sequence: CASSSKGTAGTEAFF. As DNA, the CDR3 is TGTGCCAGCAGCTCCAAGGGGACAGCAGGCACTGAAGCTTTCTTT.

The chain employs TRBV5-1 and TRBJ2-5, with TRBD2 matching over 13 bases. V lost 0 bases and J lost 0; bases outside the gene matches: 2. This CDR3 has 17 amino acids. CDR1 and CDR2 (germline): SGHRS, YFSETQ. DNA of the CDR3: TGCGCCAGCAGCTTGGGGACTAGCGGGGGCCACCAAGAGACCCAGTACTTC. It is translated as CASSLGTSGGHQETQYF.

This clone was found a few times. The chain employs TRBV6-6 and TRBJ1-1; D gene unclear. The CDR3 extends over 13 amino acids. Per the germline V gene, CDR1 is MNHNY and CDR2 is SVGAGI (reference sequence). The V end was cut by 4 bases, the J end by 1 base, with 7 bases between. The CDR3 DNA reads as TGTGCCAGCAGTTCCCAGCGGAACACTGAAGCTTTCTTT. Amino acids: CASSSQRNTEAFF.

The chain links TRBV5-1 to TRBJ1-2; D gene ambiguous. Trimming stripped 2 bases from V and 4 bases from J, with 9 bases between. This CDR3 is built from 13 residues. Germline V gene lookup returns CDR1 SGHRS and CDR2 YFSETQ. CDR3 sequence (DNA): TGCGCCAGCAGCTTTGGGGAGGTCTATGGCTACACCTTC. As protein: CASSFGEVYGYTF.

V and J are TRBV6-1 and TRBJ2-2; the D gene is possibly TRBD2 (5 bases). V was pared by 7 bases and J by 4 bases, with 13 bases between. This CDR3 comprises 14 residues. Per the germline V gene, CDR1 is MNHNS and CDR2 is SASEGT. CDR3 DNA: TGTGCCAGCAAAGGGAGCGCAGGCACCGGGGAGCTGTTTTTT. Translating it yields CASKGSAGTGELFF.

The chain recombines TRBV9 with TRBJ2-5; maybe TRBD2 (7 bases). Per germline, CDR1 SGDLS and CDR2 YYNGEE. The CDR3 contains 14 residues. With 4 bases removed from V and 5 bases from J, the gap between germline ends came to 15 bases. This chain's CDR3 is CASSLGLGGETQYF. CDR3 in DNA: TGTGCCAGCAGCCTCGGACTAGGGGGTGAGACCCAGTACTTC.